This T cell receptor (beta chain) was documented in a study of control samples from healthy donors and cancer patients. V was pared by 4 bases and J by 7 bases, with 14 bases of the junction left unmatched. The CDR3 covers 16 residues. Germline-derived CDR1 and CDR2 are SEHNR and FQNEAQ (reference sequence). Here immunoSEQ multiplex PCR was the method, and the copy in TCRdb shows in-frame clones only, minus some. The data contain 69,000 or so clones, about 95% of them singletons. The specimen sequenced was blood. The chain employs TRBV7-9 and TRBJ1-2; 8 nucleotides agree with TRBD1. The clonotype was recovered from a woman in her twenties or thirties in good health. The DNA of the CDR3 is TGTGCCAGCAGCTCCAACCTGATAGGGACAGGCTTTGGCTACACCTTC. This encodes CASSSNLIGTGFGYTF.